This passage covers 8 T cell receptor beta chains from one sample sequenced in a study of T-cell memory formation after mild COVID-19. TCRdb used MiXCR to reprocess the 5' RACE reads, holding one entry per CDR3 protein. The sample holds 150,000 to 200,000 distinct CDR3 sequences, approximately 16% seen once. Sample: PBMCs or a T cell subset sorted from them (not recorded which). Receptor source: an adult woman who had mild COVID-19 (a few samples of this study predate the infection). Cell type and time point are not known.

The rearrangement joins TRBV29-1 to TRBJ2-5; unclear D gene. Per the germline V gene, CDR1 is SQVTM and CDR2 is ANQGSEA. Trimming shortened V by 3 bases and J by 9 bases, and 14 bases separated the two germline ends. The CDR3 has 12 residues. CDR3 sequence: CSVEAAVNSQYF. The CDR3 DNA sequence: TGCAGCGTTGAGGCAGCCGTCAATTCCCAGTACTTC.

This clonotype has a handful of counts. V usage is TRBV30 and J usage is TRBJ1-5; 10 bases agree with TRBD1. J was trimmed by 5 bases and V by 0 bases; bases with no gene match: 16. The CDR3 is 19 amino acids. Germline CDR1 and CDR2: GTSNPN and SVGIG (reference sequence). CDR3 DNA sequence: TGTGCCTGGAGTGTACGGTCCTGGGACAGGGGCCTAGGGTATCAGCCCCAGCATTTT. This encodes CAWSVRSWDRGLGYQPQHF.

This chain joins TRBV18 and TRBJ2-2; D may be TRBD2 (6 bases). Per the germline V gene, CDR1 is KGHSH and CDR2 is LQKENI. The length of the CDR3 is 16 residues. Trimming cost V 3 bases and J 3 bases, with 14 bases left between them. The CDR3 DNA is TGTGCCAGCTCACCCCAAGGAGGGGACCACACCGGGGAGCTGTTTTTT. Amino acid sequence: CASSPQGGDHTGELFF.

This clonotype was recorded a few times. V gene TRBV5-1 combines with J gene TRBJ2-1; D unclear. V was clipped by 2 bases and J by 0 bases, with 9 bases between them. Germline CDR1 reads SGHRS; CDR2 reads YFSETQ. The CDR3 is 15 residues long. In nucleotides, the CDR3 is TGCGCCAGCAGCTTTGGCTCAAGCTCCTACAATGAGCAGTTCTTC. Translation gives CASSFGSSSYNEQFF.

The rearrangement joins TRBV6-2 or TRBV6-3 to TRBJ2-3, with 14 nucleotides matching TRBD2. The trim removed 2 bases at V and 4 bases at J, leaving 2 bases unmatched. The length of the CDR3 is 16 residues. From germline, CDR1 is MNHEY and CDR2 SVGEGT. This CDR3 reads CASSYGLAGGADTQYF. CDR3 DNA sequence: TGTGCCAGCAGTTACGGACTAGCGGGAGGAGCAGATACGCAGTATTTT.

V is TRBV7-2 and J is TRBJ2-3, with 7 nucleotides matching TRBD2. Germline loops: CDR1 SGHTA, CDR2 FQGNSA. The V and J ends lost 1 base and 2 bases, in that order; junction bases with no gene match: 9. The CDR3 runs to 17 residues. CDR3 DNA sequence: TGTGCCAGCAGCTTAGGCGTTGACGGGGGGACCACAGATACGCAGTATTTT. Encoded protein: CASSLGVDGGTTDTQYF.

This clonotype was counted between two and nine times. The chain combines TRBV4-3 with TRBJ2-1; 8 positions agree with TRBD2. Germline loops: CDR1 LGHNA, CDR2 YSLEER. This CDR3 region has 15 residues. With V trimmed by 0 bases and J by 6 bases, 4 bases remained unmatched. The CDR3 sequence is CASSQELAVINEQFF. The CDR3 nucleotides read TGCGCCAGCAGCCAAGAACTAGCGGTCATCAATGAGCAGTTCTTC.

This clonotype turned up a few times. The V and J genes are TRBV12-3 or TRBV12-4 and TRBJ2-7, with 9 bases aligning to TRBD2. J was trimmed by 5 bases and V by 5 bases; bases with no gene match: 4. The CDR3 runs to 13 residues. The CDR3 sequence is CASSSGRRDEQYF. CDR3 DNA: TGTGCCAGCAGTAGCGGGAGGAGGGACGAGCAGTACTTC.